The clone carrying this TCR beta chain has more than one count but fewer than ten. Its antigen is not known. TCR beta CDR3 regions were amplified from RNA. The study used the HTBI primer set for a first-round RT-PCR of the TCR CDR3. Each CDR3 protein gets one entry after TCRdb re-called the multiplex PCR reads with MiXCR. The sample contains roughly 260,000 distinct CDR3 sequences, 13% to 15% of which appear only once. Based on clinical symptoms, serum thyroxine and TRAb, thyroid ultrasound and orbital computed tomography, diagnoses were reached. The CDR3 is made up of 14 amino acids. Trimming removed 3 bases at V and 0 bases at J, with 9 bases between. Germline V lookup: CDR1 LNHDA, CDR2 SQIVND (reference sequence). This sample stems from a study of T cells in Graves' hyperthyroidism and ophthalmopathy. Regarding the study as a whole: Blood samples included most of the expanded thyroid clonotypes exceeding 0.001.

The origin of this receptor is a middle-aged woman with Graves' hyperthyroidism that later progressed to Graves' ophthalmopathy. The specimen was blood. V and J are TRBV19 and TRBJ2-7, with D unclear. Here the CDR3 DNA reads TGTGCCAGTAGTATTAGCACAGACTCCTACGAGCAGTACTTC. Its protein is CASSISTDSYEQYF.